These 17 T cell receptor beta chains were all obtained from the same sample, sequenced in a study of OX40 agonist ivuxolimab in advanced cancers. The protocol was immunoSEQ multiplex PCR, while the TCRdb copy is restricted to in-frame clones and leaves out a portion. The sample yields about 31,000 clones, around 87% seen once. This specimen consisted of CD4+ or CD8+ T cells sorted from blood, obtained in a trial of the OX40 agonist ivuxolimab. The receptors originated from an adult with an advanced solid tumor such as melanoma, head and neck, liver or kidney cancer.

This chain links TRBV10-3 with TRBJ2-3, with 12 bases identical to TRBD2. Germline V lookup: CDR1 ENHRY, CDR2 SYGVKD. Trimming at V came to 4 bases and at J to 0 bases, leaving 5 bases not matched to a gene. This CDR3 has 17 amino acids. The DNA of the CDR3 is TGTGCCATCAGTGCCTGGACTAGCGGGACTAGCACAGATACGCAGTATTTT. Translating it yields CAISAWTSGTSTDTQYF.

The chain joins TRBV7-9 to TRBJ1-2; possibly TRBD1 for D (5 bases). The CDR3 contains 13 residues. Germline CDR1 and CDR2: SEHNR and FQNEAQ (reference sequence). Trimming took off 3 bases at V and 4 bases at J, with 9 bases between the two ends. DNA of the CDR3: TGTGCCAGCAGCTTGGATCAGGGCTATGGCTACACCTTC. Its protein is CASSLDQGYGYTF.

This clone was detected a few times. Other DNA sequences in the same sample also yield this CDR3. V gene TRBV5-1 combines with J gene TRBJ1-1; no firm D call. Trimming stripped 2 bases from V and 2 bases from J, with 10 bases between. This CDR3 region has 14 residues. In germline, CDR1 is SGHRS, CDR2 YFSETQ. CDR3 nucleotides: TGCGCCAGCAGCTTAGCGGGAACCAACACTGAAGCTTTCTTT. Amino acids: CASSLAGTNTEAFF.

This clone was seen a few times. V is TRBV5-1 and J is TRBJ1-2; no clear D gene. Per germline, CDR1 SGHRS and CDR2 YFSETQ. Trimming shortened V by 1 base and J by 8 bases, and 12 bases separated the two germline ends. The CDR3 sequence is 13 residues long. Written as DNA, the CDR3 is TGCGCCAGCAGCTTGAGTCCCGGGAGCGGCTACACCTTC. It specifies CASSLSPGSGYTF.

The V call is TRBV5-1, the J call TRBJ1-2, with a possible D match to TRBD1 (5 bases). Germline CDR1 and CDR2: SGHRS and YFSETQ. The CDR3 has 16 residues. The V and J ends lost 0 bases and 4 bases respectively, with 16 bases between them. The CDR3 reads CASSLVFQGNPYGYTF. The CDR3 DNA follows: TGCGCCAGCAGCTTGGTGTTTCAGGGAAACCCCTATGGCTACACCTTC.

The chain employs TRBV2 and TRBJ2-1; TRBD2 might be the D (6 bases). Germline assignment: CDR1 SNHLY and CDR2 FYNNEI. The V end lost 8 bases, the J end lost 3 bases, and 17 bases lay between the germline ends. This CDR3 is built from 15 residues. The CDR3: CASSGRTTVYNEQFF. The CDR3 nucleotides are TGTGCCAGCTCGGGCCGGACTACCGTCTACAATGAGCAGTTCTTC.

The rearrangement links TRBV11-2 to TRBJ2-7; the D gene is possibly TRBD2 (6 bases). V gave up 2 bases and J gave up 2 bases, with 13 bases separating them. The CDR3 contains 15 residues. Germline V gene data show CDR1 as SGHAT and CDR2 as FQNNGV. The CDR3 is CASSLMSGSPYEQYF. CDR3 nucleotides: TGTGCCAGCAGCTTAATGTCCGGGAGTCCCTACGAGCAGTACTTC.

The gene calls are TRBV6-5 and TRBJ2-7; D might be TRBD2 (7 bases). Germline lookup yields CDR1 MNHEY and CDR2 SVGAGI. The CDR3 extends over 15 amino acids. V lost 0 bases and J 3 bases, leaving 12 bases between the germline ends. This chain's CDR3 is CASSYSGGRGYEQYF. CDR3 DNA sequence: TGTGCCAGCAGTTACTCGGGGGGGCGCGGCTACGAGCAGTACTTC.

The V call is TRBV4-1, the J call TRBJ1-3, with D tentatively TRBD1 (6 bases). Trimming took off 0 bases at V and 0 bases at J, with 15 bases between the two ends. Germline V gene sequence: CDR1 MGHRA, CDR2 YSYEKL. The CDR3 extends over 18 amino acids. The CDR3 is CASSQEDPRQVSGNTIYF. Here the CDR3 DNA reads TGCGCCAGCAGCCAAGAGGATCCCCGACAGGTCTCTGGAAACACCATATATTTT.

The CDR3 DNA is TGTGCCAGCAGCCAGGACATTAATCATAATTCACCCCTCCACTTT. This sequence encodes CASSQDINHNSPLHF. The chain links TRBV5-4 to TRBJ1-6; D is perhaps TRBD1 (5 bases). The CDR3 is 15 residues long. V lost 4 bases, J lost 5 bases, and 13 bases lay in between. Germline V gene lookup returns CDR1 SGHNT and CDR2 YYREEE (reference sequence).

The chain carries TRBV5-5 and TRBJ2-1; TRBD2 aligns across 10 bases. The V segment lost 0 bases and the J segment 4 bases; nucleotides outside the gene matches: 7. Per germline, CDR1 SGHKS and CDR2 YYEKEE (reference sequence). This CDR3 is 17 amino acids long. The CDR3 sequence is CASSLALAGVAYNEQFF. CDR3 bases: TGTGCCAGCAGCTTGGCCCTAGCGGGAGTAGCTTACAATGAGCAGTTCTTC.

The chain uses TRBV11-2 and TRBJ2-1; D is uncertain. The germline V gene has CDR1 SGHAT and CDR2 FQNNGV. The CDR3 covers 12 residues. Trimming stripped 5 bases from V and 4 bases from J, with 6 bases between. CDR3 region: CASSPMYNEQFF. CDR3 coding DNA: TGTGCCAGCAGCCCCATGTACAATGAGCAGTTCTTC. The full variable domain, with the rest looked up from reference TRBV11-2 and TRBJ2-1, is EAGVAQSPRYKIIEKRQSVAFWCNPISGHATLYWYQQILGQGPKLLIQFQNNGVVDDSQLPKDRFSAERLKGVDSTLKIQPAKLEDSAVYLCASSPMYNEQFFGPGTRLTVL.

This chain uses TRBV6-5 with TRBJ1-2, with D possibly TRBD1 on 5 matching bases. CDR3 length equals 14 residues. CDR1 is MNHEY and CDR2 is SVGAGI in the germline V gene. V was trimmed by 7 bases and J by 5 bases, leaving 17 bases between them. CDR3 residues: CASTPGRGTYGYTF. DNA of the CDR3: TGTGCCAGCACCCCAGGGAGGGGCACGTATGGCTACACCTTC.

The chain employs TRBV27 and TRBJ2-3; 11 positions match TRBD2. The CDR3 runs to 15 residues. Per germline, CDR1 MNHEY and CDR2 SMNVEV (reference sequence). V was pared by 3 bases and J by 4 bases, with 3 bases of the junction left unmatched. The CDR3 is CASSFGSGRADTQYF. CDR3 coding DNA: TGTGCCAGCAGTTTTGGTAGCGGGAGGGCAGATACGCAGTATTTT.

The gene calls are TRBV15 and TRBJ2-1; 8 positions match TRBD2. The germline gives CDR1 LNHNV, CDR2 YYDKDF (reference sequence). There are 16 residues in the CDR3. Trimming removed 0 bases from V and 0 bases from J; junction bases left unmatched: 1. For the CDR3, the DNA is TGTGCCACCAGCAGAGATCTAGCGGGCTCCTACAATGAGCAGTTCTTC. It codes for CATSRDLAGSYNEQFF.

The chain couples TRBV2 to TRBJ2-2, with 10 bases that match TRBD2. The CDR3 has 15 residues. Germline-derived CDR1 and CDR2 are SNHLY and FYNNEI. The V gene end was trimmed by 5 bases and the J gene end by 3 bases; junction bases not matched to a gene: 3. In nucleotides, the CDR3 is TGTGCCAGCAGTCTAGCGGGAGAAGACACCGGGGAGCTGTTTTTT. As protein: CASSLAGEDTGELFF.

This clone has a single count. CDR3: CASNPTGLPNQPQHF. CDR3 DNA: TGTGCCAGCAACCCAACGGGGCTTCCCAATCAGCCCCAGCATTTT. J is TRBJ1-5 and V is TRBV7-2; TRBD1 might be the D (5 bases). This CDR3 contains 15 residues. V lost 7 bases to trimming and J lost 3 bases, with 16 bases between them. Germline V CDR1 and CDR2: SGHTA, FQGNSA.